The 29 T cell receptor beta chains given below trace back to one sample, sequenced in a study of cytomegalovirus exposure and HLA in healthy donors. The study ran its PCR with 60 Vbeta and 13 Jbeta primers. Assay used: immunoSEQ multiplex PCR; TCRdb lists only in-frame clones, some missing. The data hold under 150,000 clones, with about 84% observed a single time. Sequenced sample: PBMCs. These receptor sequences come from a woman in her forties in good health and CMV-seropositive.

V is TRBV5-1 and J is TRBJ1-2; TRBD1 might be the D (6 bases). The length of the CDR3 is 14 residues. Germline CDR1 SGHRS, CDR2 YFSETQ. V lost 0 bases and J 8 bases, leaving 14 bases between the germline ends. The DNA of the CDR3 is TGCGCCAGCAGCTTGGACAGGGCCACGAACGGCTACACCTTC. This encodes CASSLDRATNGYTF.

The CDR3 sequence: CASSIQVIGELFF. Written as DNA, the CDR3 is TGTGCCAGCAGCATTCAGGTGATCGGGGAGCTGTTTTTT. The rearrangement joins TRBV11-2 to TRBJ2-2; D gene ambiguous. The CDR3 is 13 residues long. Germline V gives CDR1 SGHAT, CDR2 FQNNGV. The V gene lost 5 bases and the J gene lost 7 bases, with 11 bases spanning the gap.

The J gene is TRBJ2-3, the V gene TRBV18; TRBD2 matches 10 bases. Germline-derived CDR1 and CDR2 are KGHSH and LQKENI. The CDR3 totals 14 residues. With 8 bases clipped from V and 5 bases from J, the junction kept 7 bases outside the gene matches. CDR3 amino acids: CASTLAGEEDTQYF. The CDR3 nucleotides read TGTGCCAGCACGCTAGCGGGAGAAGAAGATACGCAGTATTTT.

V and J are TRBV6-1 and TRBJ1-2; weak D call: TRBD1 (6 bases). In germline, CDR1 is MNHNS, CDR2 SASEGT. With 2 bases removed from V and 4 bases from J, the gap between germline ends came to 8 bases. The CDR3 has 13 amino acids. CDR3 sequence reads: CASSERQAYGYTF. CDR3 nucleotide sequence: TGTGCCAGCAGTGAACGACAGGCCTATGGCTACACCTTC.

This chain connects TRBV10-3 to TRBJ2-7; 9 bases are a match to TRBD1. CDR1 ENHRY and CDR2 SYGVKD come from the germline V gene. This CDR3 is 14 amino acids long. Germline trimming cut 5 bases from V and 5 bases from J; bases unmatched to any gene: 7. The CDR3, as DNA: TGTGCCATCAGTACGGGACAGGGCCCCCACGAGCAGTACTTC. Translated, it gives CAISTGQGPHEQYF.

The rearrangement uses TRBV5-6 and TRBJ2-5, with 7 positions matching TRBD1. This CDR3 is 15 amino acids long. The junction had 11 bases not matched to a gene; V was cut back by 0 bases and J by 9 bases. Germline V gives CDR1 SGHDT, CDR2 YYEEEE. The CDR3 DNA reads as TGTGCCAGCAGCTTGGCTCTACAGGGGATCGAGGCCCAGTACTTC. Amino acid sequence: CASSLALQGIEAQYF.

CDR3 sequence (DNA): TGTGCCAGCAGCTTTACAGGGGCCGACTATGGCTACACCTTC. It specifies CASSFTGADYGYTF. The gene calls are TRBV7-9 and TRBJ1-2; 7 bases fit TRBD1. The junction had 4 bases not matched to a gene; V was cut back by 3 bases and J by 3 bases. This CDR3 region has 14 residues. Germline assignment: CDR1 SEHNR and CDR2 FQNEAQ (reference sequence).

The chain recombines TRBV18 with TRBJ2-7, with D possibly matching TRBD1 (6 bases). CDR1 and CDR2 (germline): KGHSH, LQKENI. V was trimmed by 3 bases and J by 5 bases, leaving 11 bases between them. The CDR3 length is 13 residues. The CDR3 nucleotides read TGTGCCAGCTCACCGGTACAGGGTGACGAGCAGTACTTC. Amino acid sequence: CASSPVQGDEQYF.

This sequence joins TRBV2 and TRBJ2-5; the D is unclear. CDR1 is SNHLY and CDR2 is FYNNEI in the germline V gene. V lost 0 bases and J lost 5, with 4 bases in between. There are 12 residues in the CDR3. DNA for the CDR3: TGTGCCAGCAGTGAAGCGGAGGAGACCCAGTACTTC. This codes for CASSEAEETQYF. Drawing the rest from reference TRBV2 and TRBJ2-5, the complete variable domain is EPEVTQTPSHQVTQMGQEVILRCVPISNHLYFYWYRQILGQKVEFLVSFYNNEISEKSEIFDDQFSVERPDGSNFTLKIRSTKLEDSAMYFCASSEAEETQYFGPGTRLLVL.

The chain is built from TRBV14 and TRBJ2-1; TRBD2 might be the D (6 bases). CDR1 is SGHDN and CDR2 is FVKESK in the germline V gene. This CDR3 has 17 residues. The ends were cut back, 2 bases at V and 8 bases at J, with 22 bases in the middle. CDR3: CASSQWVGGYPTDEQFF. The CDR3 coding sequence is TGTGCCAGCAGCCAATGGGTTGGAGGGTATCCTACGGATGAGCAGTTCTTC.

This clone came up once. The chain uses TRBV5-1 and TRBJ2-1; TRBD2 matches at 7 bases. Germline V lookup: CDR1 SGHRS, CDR2 YFSETQ. Trimming cost V 2 bases and J 10 bases; bases outside gene matches: 12. The CDR3 loop spans 15 amino acids. The CDR3 loop reads CASSFIAGAEGEQFF. The CDR3 nucleotides are TGCGCCAGCAGCTTTATCGCGGGAGCGGAGGGGGAGCAGTTCTTC.

This chain uses TRBV2 with TRBJ2-2; 7 bases align to TRBD1. CDR1 is SNHLY, CDR2 FYNNEI, per germline. Trimming cost V 4 bases and J 4 bases; bases outside gene matches: 6. CDR3 length: 15 residues. CDR3 DNA sequence: TGTGCCAGCAGTGGGGCAGGGGGAAGCACCGGGGAGCTGTTTTTT. Encoded protein: CASSGAGGSTGELFF.

This chain links TRBV5-1 with TRBJ2-3; tentatively, D is TRBD1 (6 bases). The CDR3 extends over 15 amino acids. Deletions cut 0 bases from V and 4 bases from J, with 12 bases between. Germline CDR1 is SGHRS and CDR2 is YFSETQ. For the CDR3, the DNA is TGCGCCAGCAGCTTGGCCCTGACAGGTGCAGATACGCAGTATTTT. Protein sequence: CASSLALTGADTQYF.

This rearrangement joins TRBV7-9 to TRBJ2-5; perhaps TRBD2 as D (5 bases). Germline CDR1 reads SEHNR; CDR2 reads FQNEAQ (reference sequence). The CDR3 spans 12 residues. The germline V and J ends were trimmed by 5 bases and 10 bases, with 14 bases remaining between them. This CDR3 is CASSPSREGQYF. For the CDR3, the DNA is TGTGCCAGCAGCCCCAGTCGCGAGGGCCAGTACTTC.

The V and J genes are TRBV7-2 and TRBJ2-5; D is undetermined. The CDR3 has 12 residues. Looked up from germline, CDR1 is SGHTA and CDR2 is FQGNSA. Trimming took off 1 base at V and 4 bases at J, with 4 bases between the two ends. CDR3 bases: TGTGCCAGCAGCTTAGACAGAGAGACCCAGTACTTC. It translates to CASSLDRETQYF.

V gene TRBV9 combines with J gene TRBJ1-3; D unresolved. Looked up from germline, CDR1 is SGDLS and CDR2 is YYNGEE. This CDR3 is built from 14 residues. Between the trimmed V and J ends, which lost 0 bases and 7 bases, there was a span of 11 bases. The chain's CDR3 is CASSVDPVPNTIYF. In DNA, the CDR3 is TGTGCCAGCAGCGTAGATCCAGTCCCGAACACCATATATTTT.

This rearrangement joins TRBV5-1 to TRBJ2-1; 15 bases match TRBD2. J gave up 7 bases and V 4 bases, and 9 bases lay outside the gene matches. Per germline, CDR1 SGHRS and CDR2 YFSETQ. The CDR3 consists of 17 residues. The DNA of the CDR3 is TGCGCCAGCAGCGTCGGACTAGCGGGAGGGCGGGTAAATGAGCAGTTCTTC. Translating it yields CASSVGLAGGRVNEQFF.

This sequence joins TRBV11-2 and TRBJ2-3; maybe TRBD1 (6 bases). The CDR3 covers 15 residues. Germline V lookup: CDR1 SGHAT, CDR2 FQNNGV. The germline V and J ends were trimmed by 1 base and 3 bases, with 11 bases remaining between them. For the CDR3, the DNA is TGTGCCAGCAGCTTAGGAGACAGGCGGACAGATACGCAGTATTTT. Protein sequence: CASSLGDRRTDTQYF.

The chain has TRBV7-8 and TRBJ2-5, with 9 nucleotides matching TRBD1. Per germline, CDR1 SGHVS and CDR2 FQNEAQ. CDR3 size: 16 residues. Unmatched junction bases numbered 12, after V lost 5 bases and J lost 5 bases. CDR3 sequence (DNA): TGTGCCAGCAGCCGATTAAACAGGGGGCCGGAGGAGACCCAGTACTTC. As protein: CASSRLNRGPEETQYF. Full variable domain (outside the CDR3, taken from reference TRBV7-8 and TRBJ2-5): GAGVSQSPRYKVAKRGQDVALRCDPISGHVSLFWYQQALGQGPEFLTYFQNEAQLDKSGLPSDRFFAERPEGSVSTLKIQRTQQEDSAVYLCASSRLNRGPEETQYFGPGTRLLVL.

The chain employs TRBV5-1 and TRBJ1-1, with D perhaps TRBD1 (5 bases). The CDR3 spans 15 residues. The germline gives CDR1 SGHRS, CDR2 YFSETQ. Trimming took off 4 bases at V and 7 bases at J, with 20 bases between the two ends. In nucleotides, the CDR3 is TGCGCCAGCAGCGGGTTCCGCGGGACGCTCGTTGAAGCTTTCTTT. Its translation is CASSGFRGTLVEAFF.

This clone showed up just a few times. The CDR3 sequence: CAWSVRGAQNQPQHF. CDR3 nucleotide sequence: TGTGCCTGGAGTGTACGTGGGGCCCAGAATCAGCCCCAGCATTTT. The chain uses TRBV30 and TRBJ1-5; a weak D match, TRBD1 (5 bases). The V gene lost 0 bases and the J gene lost 4 bases, with 13 bases spanning the gap. The CDR3 runs to 15 residues. The germline V gene has CDR1 GTSNPN and CDR2 SVGIG (reference sequence).

The rearrangement uses TRBV2 and TRBJ2-5; 7 nucleotides match TRBD2. The germline CDR1 and CDR2 sequences are SNHLY and FYNNEI. The CDR3 has 16 amino acids. Trimming at V came to 7 bases and at J to 4 bases, leaving 15 bases not matched to a gene. The CDR3 region has the DNA TGTGCCAGCATCCAGCGGGGAGCGGGCGAGGGAGAGACCCAGTACTTC. It specifies CASIQRGAGEGETQYF.

V usage is TRBV7-8 and J usage is TRBJ1-1; the D is unclear. V lost 2 bases and J 0 bases, leaving 10 bases between the germline ends. Germline CDR1 and CDR2: SGHVS and FQNEAQ. The CDR3 is made up of 15 amino acids. CDR3 amino acids: CASSLLNSLNTEAFF. The CDR3 nucleotides are TGTGCCAGCAGCTTATTAAACAGCTTGAACACTGAAGCTTTCTTT.

The V and J genes are TRBV2 and TRBJ2-7; possibly TRBD2 for D (5 bases). V dropped 4 bases and J dropped 1 base, with 11 bases sitting between them. CDR1 and CDR2 from the germline V gene are SNHLY and FYNNEI. The CDR3 totals 14 residues. CDR3: CASSASGISYEQYF. Written as DNA, the CDR3 is TGTGCCAGCAGTGCCTCCGGGATATCCTACGAGCAGTACTTC.

This clone was seen a few times. The genes are TRBV5-1 and TRBJ1-1, with 8 bases that match TRBD1. The germline CDR1 and CDR2 sequences are SGHRS and YFSETQ. V was pared by 4 bases and J by 3 bases, with 8 bases of the junction left unmatched. The CDR3 is 15 residues long. This chain's CDR3 is CASSPGQGGDTEAFF. Written as DNA, the CDR3 is TGCGCCAGCAGCCCAGGACAGGGTGGCGACACTGAAGCTTTCTTT.

V and J are TRBV29-1 and TRBJ1-1; TRBD1 is a possible D gene (6 bases). The V gene lost 6 bases and the J gene lost 7 bases, with 21 bases spanning the gap. This CDR3 region has 14 residues. CDR1 is SQVTM, CDR2 ANQGSEA, per germline. The CDR3 loop is CSVAYREPENEAFF. The DNA for the CDR3 is TGCAGCGTAGCATACAGGGAACCCGAGAATGAAGCTTTCTTT.

Remarks on this clone: Within the sample, other DNA sequences also encode this same CDR3. This chain uses TRBV6-1 with TRBJ2-1; tentatively, D is TRBD2 (5 bases). The CDR3 totals 14 residues. Germline-derived CDR1 and CDR2 are MNHNS and SASEGT. V lost 6 bases to trimming and J lost 7 bases, with 16 bases between them. Here the CDR3 reads CASRYSGNPNEQFF. The DNA for the CDR3 is TGTGCCAGCAGGTACAGCGGTAACCCTAATGAGCAGTTCTTC.

The chain employs TRBV11-2 and TRBJ2-2; 7 bases align to TRBD2. CDR3 length equals 19 residues. Germline CDR1 reads SGHAT; CDR2 reads FQNNGV. The J segment lost 5 bases and the V segment lost 0 bases, leaving 15 bases of the junction unmatched. CDR3: CASSLDPGWGGRKTGELFF. Written as DNA, the CDR3 is TGTGCCAGCAGCTTAGATCCCGGATGGGGCGGGAGAAAAACCGGGGAGCTGTTTTTT.

This chain links TRBV6-1 with TRBJ2-1; TRBD1 might be the D (5 bases). CDR1 MNHNS and CDR2 SASEGT come from the germline V gene. The CDR3 spans 13 residues. Trimming removed 3 bases from V and 5 bases from J, with 8 bases in between. The CDR3 loop reads CASSDRVDNEQFF. The CDR3, as DNA: TGTGCCAGCAGTGACAGGGTCGACAATGAGCAGTTCTTC.